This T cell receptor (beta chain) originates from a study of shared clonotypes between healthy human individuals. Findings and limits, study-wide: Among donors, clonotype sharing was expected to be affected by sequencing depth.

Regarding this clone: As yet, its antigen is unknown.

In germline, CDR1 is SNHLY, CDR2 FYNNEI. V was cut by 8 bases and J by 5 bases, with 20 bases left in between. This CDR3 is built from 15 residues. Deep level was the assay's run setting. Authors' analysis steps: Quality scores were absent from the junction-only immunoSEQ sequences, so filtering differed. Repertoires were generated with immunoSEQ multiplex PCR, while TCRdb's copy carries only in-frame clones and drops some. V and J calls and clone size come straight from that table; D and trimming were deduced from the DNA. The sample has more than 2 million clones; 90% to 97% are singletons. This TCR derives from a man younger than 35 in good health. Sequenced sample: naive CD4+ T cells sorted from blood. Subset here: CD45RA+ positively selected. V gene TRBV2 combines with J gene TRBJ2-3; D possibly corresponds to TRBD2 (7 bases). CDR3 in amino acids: CASSRARGAGDTQYF. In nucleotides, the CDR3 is TGTGCCAGCTCTAGAGCTCGGGGGGCGGGAGATACGCAGTATTTT. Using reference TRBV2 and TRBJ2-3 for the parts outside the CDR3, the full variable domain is EPEVTQTPSHQVTQMGQEVILRCVPISNHLYFYWYRQILGQKVEFLVSFYNNEISEKSEIFDDQFSVERPDGSNFTLKIRSTKLEDSAMYFCASSRARGAGDTQYFGPGTRLTVL.